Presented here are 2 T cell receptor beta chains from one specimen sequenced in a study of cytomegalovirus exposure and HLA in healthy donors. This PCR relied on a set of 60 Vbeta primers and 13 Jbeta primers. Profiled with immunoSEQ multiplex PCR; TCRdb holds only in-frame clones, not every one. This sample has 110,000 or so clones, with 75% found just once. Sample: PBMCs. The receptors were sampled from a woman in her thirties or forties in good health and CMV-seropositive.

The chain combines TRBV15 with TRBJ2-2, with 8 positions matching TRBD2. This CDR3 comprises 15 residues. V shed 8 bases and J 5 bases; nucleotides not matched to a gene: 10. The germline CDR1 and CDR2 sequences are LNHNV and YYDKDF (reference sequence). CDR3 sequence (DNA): TGTGCCACCCGAAAGACTAGCGAAGGAACCGGGGAGCTGTTTTTT. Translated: CATRKTSEGTGELFF.

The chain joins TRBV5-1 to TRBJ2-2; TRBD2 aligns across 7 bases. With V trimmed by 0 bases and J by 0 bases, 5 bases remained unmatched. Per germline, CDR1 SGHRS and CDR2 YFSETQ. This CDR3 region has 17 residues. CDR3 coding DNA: TGCGCCAGCAGCTTGGTGGCTAGCGGAACGAACACCGGGGAGCTGTTTTTT. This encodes CASSLVASGTNTGELFF.